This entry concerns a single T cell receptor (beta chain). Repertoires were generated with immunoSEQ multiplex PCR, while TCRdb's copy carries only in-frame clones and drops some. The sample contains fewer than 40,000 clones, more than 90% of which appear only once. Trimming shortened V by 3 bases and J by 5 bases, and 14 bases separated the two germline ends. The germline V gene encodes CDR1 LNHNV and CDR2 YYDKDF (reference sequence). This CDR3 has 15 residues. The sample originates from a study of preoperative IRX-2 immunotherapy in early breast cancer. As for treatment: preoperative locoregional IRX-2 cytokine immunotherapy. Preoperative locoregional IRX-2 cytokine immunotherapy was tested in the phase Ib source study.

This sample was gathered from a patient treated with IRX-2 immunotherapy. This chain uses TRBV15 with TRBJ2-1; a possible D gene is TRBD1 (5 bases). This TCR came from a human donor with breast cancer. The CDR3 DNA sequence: TGTGCCACCAGCAGCTACAGGCAGCCCAACAATGAGCAGTTCTTC. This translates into CATSSYRQPNNEQFF.